This is a list of T cell receptor beta chains from one sample in a study of T cell responses to AZD1222 COVID-19 vaccine. TCRdb's copy holds only in-frame clones and misses some; the assay was immunoSEQ multiplex PCR. The sample gives about 190,000 clones, 85% to 90% of which show up once; approximately 2.7% is in the top ten. Sequenced here: peripheral blood, sampled on day 0 of MenACWY control vaccination. These receptors all come from an adult in good health. CDR3s include the opening cysteine and the closing phenylalanine or tryptophan. Each record gives: V gene, CDR3 length, J gene, clone size, D gene, CDR3 DNA, CDR3 protein. A D gene is named only where the DNA matches it firmly. Where a row states a size, it is once, few, many or the class of an expanded clone; other rows omit it.

v_gene: TRBV9; len: 15; j_gene: TRBJ2-3; abundance: -; d_gene: -; CDR3nt: TGTGCCAGCGGTCCCCCCTTCTCTCCCACAGATACGCAGTATTTT; CDR3aa: CASGPPFSPTDTQYF
v_gene: TRBV2; len: 13; j_gene: TRBJ2-7; abundance: once; d_gene: -; CDR3nt: TGTGCCACCCGGACGGGGCTTTCCGACGAGCAGTACTTC; CDR3aa: CATRTGLSDEQYF
v_gene: TRBV7-2; len: 14; j_gene: TRBJ1-2; abundance: -; d_gene: -; CDR3nt: TGTGCCAGCAGCTTAGTCACTTCTAACTATGGCTACACCTTC; CDR3aa: CASSLVTSNYGYTF
v_gene: TRBV24-1; len: 15; j_gene: TRBJ2-5; abundance: few; d_gene: -; CDR3nt: TGTGCCACCAGTGATCCGGACAGATACCAAGAGACCCAGTACTTC; CDR3aa: CATSDPDRYQETQYF
v_gene: TRBV28; len: 14; j_gene: TRBJ1-5; abundance: -; d_gene: -; CDR3nt: TGTGCCAGCAGTTATTCACGGGATCGTCAGCCCCAGCATTTT; CDR3aa: CASSYSRDRQPQHF
v_gene: TRBV2; len: 13; j_gene: TRBJ1-1; abundance: -; d_gene: -; CDR3nt: TGTGCCAGCTCCCGGAGGGGGGCGAATGAAGCTTTCTTT; CDR3aa: CASSRRGANEAFF
v_gene: TRBV9; len: 17; j_gene: TRBJ2-1; abundance: -; d_gene: -; CDR3nt: TGTGCCAGCAGCGCAACGGGCTGGGCCCCCAAGGGGAATGAGCAGTTCTTC; CDR3aa: CASSATGWAPKGNEQFF
v_gene: TRBV6-2/TRBV6-3; len: 12; j_gene: TRBJ2-7; abundance: -; d_gene: -; CDR3nt: TGTGCCAGCAGTTACGTCAGCTACGAGCAGTACTTC; CDR3aa: CASSYVSYEQYF
v_gene: TRBV5-4; len: 13; j_gene: TRBJ2-7; abundance: -; d_gene: -; CDR3nt: TGTGCCAGCAGTCCCCTGGATCAATACGAGCAGTACTTC; CDR3aa: CASSPLDQYEQYF
v_gene: TRBV7-2; len: 14; j_gene: TRBJ2-5; abundance: -; d_gene: TRBD1; CDR3nt: TGTGCCAGCAGCAGGGACAGGGCCCAAGAGACCCAGTACTTC; CDR3aa: CASSRDRAQETQYF
v_gene: TRBV7-2; len: 14; j_gene: TRBJ2-5; abundance: -; d_gene: -; CDR3nt: TGTGCCAGCAGCTTAATGGGGGGCATGGAGACCCAGTACTTC; CDR3aa: CASSLMGGMETQYF